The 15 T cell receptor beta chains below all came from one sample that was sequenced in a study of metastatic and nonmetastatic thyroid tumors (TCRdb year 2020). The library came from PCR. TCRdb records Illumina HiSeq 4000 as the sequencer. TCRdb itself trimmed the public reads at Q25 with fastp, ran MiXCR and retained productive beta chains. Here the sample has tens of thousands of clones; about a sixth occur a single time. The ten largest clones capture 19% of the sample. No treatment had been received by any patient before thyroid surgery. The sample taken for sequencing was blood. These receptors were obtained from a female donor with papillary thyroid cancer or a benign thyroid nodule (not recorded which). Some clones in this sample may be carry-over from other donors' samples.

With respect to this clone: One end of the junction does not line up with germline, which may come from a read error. This CDR3 reads CSSSPHLRDTQYF. The CDR3 DNA sequence: TGCTCCAGCAGCCCACATCTGAGAGATACGCAGTATTTT. The chain combines TRBV11-2 with TRBJ2-3; the D is unclear. Germline loops: CDR1 SGHAT, CDR2 FQNNGV. CDR3 length: 13 amino acids. Together with reference TRBV11-2 and TRBJ2-3, the CDR3 gives the full variable domain: EAGVAQSPRYKIIEKRQSVAFWCNPISGHATLYWYQQILGQGPKLLIQFQNNGVVDDSQLPKDRFSAERLKGVDSTLKIQPAKLEDSAVYLCSSSPHLRDTQYFGPGTRLTVL.

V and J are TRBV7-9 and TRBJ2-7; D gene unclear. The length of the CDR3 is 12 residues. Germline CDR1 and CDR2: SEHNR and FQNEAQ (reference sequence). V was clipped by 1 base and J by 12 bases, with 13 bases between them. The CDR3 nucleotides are TGTGCCAGCAGCTTAGATTGGTTGGACCGGTACTTC. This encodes CASSLDWLDRYF.

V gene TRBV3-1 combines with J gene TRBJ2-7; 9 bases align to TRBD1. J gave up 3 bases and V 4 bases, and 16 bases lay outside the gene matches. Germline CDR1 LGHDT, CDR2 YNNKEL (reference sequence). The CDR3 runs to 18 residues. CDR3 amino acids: CASSPRSLGQGPDYEQYF. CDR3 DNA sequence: TGTGCCAGCAGCCCTAGGTCCCTGGGACAGGGCCCGGACTACGAGCAGTACTTC.

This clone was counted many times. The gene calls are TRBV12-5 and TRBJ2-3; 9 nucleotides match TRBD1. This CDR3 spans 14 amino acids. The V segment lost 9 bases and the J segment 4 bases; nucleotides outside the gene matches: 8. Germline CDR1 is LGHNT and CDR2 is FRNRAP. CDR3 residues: CASLWTGDADTQYF. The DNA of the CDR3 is TGTGCTAGCCTGTGGACAGGGGACGCAGATACGCAGTATTTT.

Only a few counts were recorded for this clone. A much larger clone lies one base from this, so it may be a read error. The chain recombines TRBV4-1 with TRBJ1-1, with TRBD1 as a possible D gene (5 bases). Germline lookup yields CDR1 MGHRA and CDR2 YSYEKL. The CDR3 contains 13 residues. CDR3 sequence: CASSYRQNTEDFF. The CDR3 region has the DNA TGCGCCAGCAGCTACAGGCAGAACACTGAAGATTTCTTT.

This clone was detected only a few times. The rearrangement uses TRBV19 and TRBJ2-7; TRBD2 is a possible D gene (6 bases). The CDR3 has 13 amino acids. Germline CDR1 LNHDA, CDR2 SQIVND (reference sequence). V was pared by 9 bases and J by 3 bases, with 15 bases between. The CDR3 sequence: CARRGILGYEQYF. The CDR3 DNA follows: TGTGCCAGACGGGGGATTCTAGGCTACGAGCAGTACTTC.

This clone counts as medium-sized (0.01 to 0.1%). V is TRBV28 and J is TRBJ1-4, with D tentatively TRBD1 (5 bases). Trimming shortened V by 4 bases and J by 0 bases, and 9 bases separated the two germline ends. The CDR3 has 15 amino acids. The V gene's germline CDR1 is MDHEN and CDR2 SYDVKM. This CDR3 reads CASSSGGATNEKLFF. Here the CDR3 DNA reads TGTGCCAGCAGTTCTGGGGGAGCAACTAATGAAAAACTGTTTTTT.

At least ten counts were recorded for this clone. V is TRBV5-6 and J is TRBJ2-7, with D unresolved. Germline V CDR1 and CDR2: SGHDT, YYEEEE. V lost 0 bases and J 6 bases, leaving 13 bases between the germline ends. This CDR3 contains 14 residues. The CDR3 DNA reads TGTGCCAGCAGCTTGGCCGGCAAGGGATCCGAGCAGTACTTC. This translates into CASSLAGKGSEQYF.

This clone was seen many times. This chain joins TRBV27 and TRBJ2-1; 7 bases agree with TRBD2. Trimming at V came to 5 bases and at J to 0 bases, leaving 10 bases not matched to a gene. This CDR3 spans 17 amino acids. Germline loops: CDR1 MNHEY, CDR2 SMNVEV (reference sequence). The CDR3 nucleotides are TGTGCCAGCAGTCTGACTCCTAGCGGACCCTCCTACAATGAGCAGTTCTTC. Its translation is CASSLTPSGPSYNEQFF.

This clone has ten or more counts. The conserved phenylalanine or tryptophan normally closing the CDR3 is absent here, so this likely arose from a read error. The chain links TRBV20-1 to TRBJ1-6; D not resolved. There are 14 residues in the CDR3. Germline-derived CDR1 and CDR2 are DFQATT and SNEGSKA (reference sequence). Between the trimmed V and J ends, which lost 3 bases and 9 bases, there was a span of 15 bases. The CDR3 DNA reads TGCAGTGCTAGTGGGCCCCCCTGGGGTTCACCCCTCCACCTT. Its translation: CSASGPPWGSPLHL.

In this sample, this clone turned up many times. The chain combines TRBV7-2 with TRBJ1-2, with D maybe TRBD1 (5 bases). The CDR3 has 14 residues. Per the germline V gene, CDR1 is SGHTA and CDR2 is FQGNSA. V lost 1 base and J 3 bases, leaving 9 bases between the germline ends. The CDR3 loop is CASSLVRGDYGYTF. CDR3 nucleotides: TGTGCCAGCAGCTTAGTGCGGGGGGACTATGGCTACACCTTC.

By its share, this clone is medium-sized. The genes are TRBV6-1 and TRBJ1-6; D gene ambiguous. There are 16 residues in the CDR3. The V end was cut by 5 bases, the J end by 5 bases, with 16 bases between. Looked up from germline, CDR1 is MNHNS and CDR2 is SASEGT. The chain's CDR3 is CASSLIRTANNSPLHF. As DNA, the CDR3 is TGTGCCAGCAGTTTAATAAGGACTGCTAATAATTCACCCCTCCACTTT.

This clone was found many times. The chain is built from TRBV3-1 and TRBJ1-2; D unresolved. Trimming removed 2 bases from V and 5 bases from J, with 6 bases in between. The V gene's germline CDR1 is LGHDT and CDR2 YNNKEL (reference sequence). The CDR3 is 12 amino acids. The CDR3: CASSQSTYGYTF. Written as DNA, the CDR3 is TGTGCCAGCAGCCAATCGACTTATGGCTACACCTTC. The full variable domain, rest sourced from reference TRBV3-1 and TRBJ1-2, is DTAVSQTPKYLVTQMGNDKSIKCEQNLGHDTMYWYKQDSKKFLKIMFSYNNKELIINETVPNRFSPKSPDKAHLNLHINSLELGDSAVYFCASSQSTYGYTFGSGTRLTVV.

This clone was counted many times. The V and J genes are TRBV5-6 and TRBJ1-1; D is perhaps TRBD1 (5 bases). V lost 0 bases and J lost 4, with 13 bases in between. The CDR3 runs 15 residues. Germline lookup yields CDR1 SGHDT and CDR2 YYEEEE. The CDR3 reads CASSLVPGTVTEAFF. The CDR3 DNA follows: TGTGCCAGCAGCTTGGTGCCAGGGACGGTCACTGAAGCTTTCTTT.

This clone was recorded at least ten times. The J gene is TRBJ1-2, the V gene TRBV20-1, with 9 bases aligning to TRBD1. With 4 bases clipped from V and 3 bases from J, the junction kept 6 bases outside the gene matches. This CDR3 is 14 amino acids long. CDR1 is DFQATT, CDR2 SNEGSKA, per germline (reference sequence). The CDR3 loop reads CSAKRQGEDYGYTF. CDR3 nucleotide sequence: TGCAGTGCTAAACGACAGGGGGAAGACTATGGCTACACCTTC.